These T cell receptor beta chains were read from a single sample in a study of T cell responses to AZD1222 COVID-19 vaccine. TCRdb keeps only in-frame clones here, not all; method: immunoSEQ multiplex PCR. The sample lists some 100,000 clones, around 87% occurring once. Sequenced here: peripheral blood, sampled 28 days after the second AZD1222 dose. Receptor source: an adult who received the AZD1222 COVID-19 vaccine. The CDR3 runs from the conserved cysteine through the conserved F or W. A D gene is named only where the DNA matches it firmly. Clone size is shown for a subset of rows, as once, few, many or a class of expanded clone.

j_call: TRBJ2-3; v_call: TRBV14; d_call: -; clone_size: once; cdr3_nt: TGTGCCAGCAGCCATAGACATGCGGTAGATACGCAGTATTTT; cdr3_aa: CASSHRHAVDTQYF
j_call: TRBJ2-1; v_call: TRBV19; d_call: TRBD2; clone_size: -; cdr3_nt: TGTGCCAGTAGTATATGGTCTAGCGGGATCGACGATGAGCAGTTCTTC; cdr3_aa: CASSIWSSGIDDEQFF
j_call: TRBJ2-3; v_call: TRBV5-1; d_call: TRBD1; clone_size: -; cdr3_nt: TGCGCCAGCAGCTTGGGCAGGGGACAGGTCCCAGATACGCAGTATTTT; cdr3_aa: CASSLGRGQVPDTQYF
j_call: TRBJ1-1; v_call: TRBV14; d_call: -; clone_size: -; cdr3_nt: TGTGCCAGCAGCGGAATGAACACTGAAGCTTTCTTT; cdr3_aa: CASSGMNTEAFF
j_call: TRBJ2-6; v_call: TRBV11-2; d_call: -; clone_size: -; cdr3_nt: TGTGCCAGCAGCTTAGTATTAGGGGGGGCTGGGGCCAACGTCCTGACTTTC; cdr3_aa: CASSLVLGGAGANVLTF
j_call: TRBJ2-7; v_call: TRBV6-2/TRBV6-3; d_call: -; clone_size: -; cdr3_nt: TGTGCCAGCAGTTTTACGGGACTCACTTCCTACGAGCAGTACTTC; cdr3_aa: CASSFTGLTSYEQYF
j_call: TRBJ2-1; v_call: TRBV11-2; d_call: TRBD2; clone_size: -; cdr3_nt: TGTGCCAGCAGCTTCATCACTAGCGGACGGTCCTACAATGAGCAGTTCTTC; cdr3_aa: CASSFITSGRSYNEQFF
j_call: TRBJ2-3; v_call: TRBV7-3; d_call: -; clone_size: -; cdr3_nt: TGTGCCAGCAGCTCTTTAACAGGGAGGAACACAGATACGCAGTATTTT; cdr3_aa: CASSSLTGRNTDTQYF
j_call: TRBJ1-5; v_call: TRBV6-1; d_call: -; clone_size: -; cdr3_nt: TGTGCCAGCAGTGAAATCCAAGCTTTTTCTCCAAGGGGCAATCAGCCCCAGCATTTT; cdr3_aa: CASSEIQAFSPRGNQPQHF
j_call: TRBJ2-7; v_call: TRBV27; d_call: TRBD1; clone_size: -; cdr3_nt: TGTGCCACCCGGGACAGTACTAGCTCCTACGAGCAGTACTTC; cdr3_aa: CATRDSTSSYEQYF
j_call: TRBJ2-5; v_call: TRBV7-2; d_call: -; clone_size: -; cdr3_nt: TGTGCCAGCAGCCCCCGGCCACGGGGGCGCCAAGAGACCCAGTACTTC; cdr3_aa: CASSPRPRGRQETQYF
j_call: TRBJ2-7; v_call: TRBV6-2/TRBV6-3; d_call: -; clone_size: -; cdr3_nt: TGTGCCAGCAGCGAAAAAGGGGTCTACGAGCAGTACTTC; cdr3_aa: CASSEKGVYEQYF
j_call: TRBJ2-1; v_call: TRBV28; d_call: TRBD2; clone_size: -; cdr3_nt: TGTGCCAGCAGCCCCACGGGAGGCCTAGTCTCCAATGAGCAGTTCTTC; cdr3_aa: CASSPTGGLVSNEQFF
j_call: TRBJ2-3; v_call: TRBV5-1; d_call: TRBD2; clone_size: -; cdr3_nt: TGCGCCAGCAGCTTGGACCGGACTAGCGGGGCCCCAGATACGCAGTATTTT; cdr3_aa: CASSLDRTSGAPDTQYF
j_call: TRBJ2-3; v_call: TRBV5-1; d_call: TRBD2; clone_size: -; cdr3_nt: TGCGCCAGCAGCCCGGAGCCCCGCGGGGGGGCTACAGATACGCAGTATTTT; cdr3_aa: CASSPEPRGGATDTQYF
j_call: TRBJ2-1; v_call: TRBV23-1; d_call: TRBD1; clone_size: -; cdr3_nt: TGCGCCAGCAGTCACAAGGGGACAGGGGGTTACAATGAGCAGTTCTTC; cdr3_aa: CASSHKGTGGYNEQFF
j_call: TRBJ2-2; v_call: TRBV3-1/TRBV3-2; d_call: -; clone_size: -; cdr3_nt: TGTGCCAGCAGCCAAGACTCAGAGACCGGGGAGCTGTTTTTT; cdr3_aa: CASSQDSETGELFF
j_call: TRBJ2-1; v_call: TRBV6-5; d_call: -; clone_size: -; cdr3_nt: TGTGCCAGCAGCAAATACGGTCACTCCTACAATGAGCAGTTCTTC; cdr3_aa: CASSKYGHSYNEQFF
j_call: TRBJ1-1; v_call: TRBV2; d_call: -; clone_size: once; cdr3_nt: TGTGCCAGCAGCGGTCCCCCAACCTCGGGGAATGAAGCTTTCTTT; cdr3_aa: CASSGPPTSGNEAFF
j_call: TRBJ2-1; v_call: TRBV27; d_call: TRBD2; clone_size: once; cdr3_nt: TGTGCCAGCAGTATCCGGACTAGCGGCCAGTCGAGGGTGAATGAGCAGTTCTTC; cdr3_aa: CASSIRTSGQSRVNEQFF